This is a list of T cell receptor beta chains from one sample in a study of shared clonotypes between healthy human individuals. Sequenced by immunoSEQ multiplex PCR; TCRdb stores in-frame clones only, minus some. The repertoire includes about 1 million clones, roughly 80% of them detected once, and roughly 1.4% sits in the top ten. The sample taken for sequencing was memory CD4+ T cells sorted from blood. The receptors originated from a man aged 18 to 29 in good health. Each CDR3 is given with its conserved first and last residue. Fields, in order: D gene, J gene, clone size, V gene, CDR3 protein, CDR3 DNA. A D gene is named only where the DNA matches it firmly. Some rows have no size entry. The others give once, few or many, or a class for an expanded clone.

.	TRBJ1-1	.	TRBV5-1	CASSPAPRNTEAFF	TGCGCCAGCAGCCCGGCCCCCCGGAACACTGAAGCTTTCTTT
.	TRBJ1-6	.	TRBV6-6	CASWGGRSPLHF	TGTGCCAGCTGGGGTGGGAGATCACCCCTCCACTTT
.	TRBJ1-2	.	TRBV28	CASSSQGLYGYTF	TGTGCCAGCAGTAGTCAGGGATTGTATGGCTACACCTTC
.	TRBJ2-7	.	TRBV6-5	CASSSSGPTYEQYF	TGTGCCAGCAGTTCTTCAGGTCCGACCTACGAGCAGTACTTC
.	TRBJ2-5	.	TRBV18	CASSPLGSIRETQYF	TGTGCCAGCTCACCACTCGGGAGTATAAGGGAGACCCAGTACTTC
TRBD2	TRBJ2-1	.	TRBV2	CSSSYGLAGTIEQFF	TGTTCCAGCAGTTACGGACTAGCGGGTACAATCGAGCAGTTCTTC
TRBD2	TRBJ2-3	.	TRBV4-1	CASSRGLVGDTQYF	TGCGCCAGCAGCAGGGGACTAGTAGGAGATACGCAGTATTTT
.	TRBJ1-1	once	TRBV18	CASSPRQALNTEAFF	TGTGCCAGCTCACCACGGCAGGCTTTGAACACTGAAGCTTTCTTT
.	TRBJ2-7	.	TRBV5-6	CASSPMMSGNPYEQYF	TGTGCCAGCAGTCCCATGATGTCAGGGAACCCCTACGAGCAGTACTTC
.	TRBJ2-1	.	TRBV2	CASELGATGNEQFF	TGTGCCAGCGAGCTGGGGGCGACGGGAAATGAGCAGTTCTTC
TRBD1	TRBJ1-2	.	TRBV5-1	CASSHSDREGGYTF	TGCGCCAGCAGCCACTCAGACAGGGAGGGCGGCTACACCTTC
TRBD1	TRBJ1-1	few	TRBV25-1	CASSPRDRGIEAFF	TGTGCCAGCTCGCCCCGGGACAGGGGGATTGAAGCTTTCTTT
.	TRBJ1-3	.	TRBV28	CASKTGGRSDGNTIYF	TGTGCCAGCAAAACGGGGGGACGTTCGGACGGGAACACCATATATTTT
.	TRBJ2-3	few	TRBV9	CASSVSATFPSTDTQYF	TGTGCCAGCAGCGTTAGCGCGACATTCCCCAGCACAGATACGCAGTATTTT
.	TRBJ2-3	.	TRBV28	CASSEQNTDTQYF	TGTGCCAGCAGCGAACAGAACACAGATACGCAGTATTTT
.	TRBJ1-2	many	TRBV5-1	CASSSPGDGYTF	TGCGCCAGCAGCTCCCCCGGGGACGGCTACACCTTC
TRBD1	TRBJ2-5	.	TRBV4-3	CASSQPRQGVRETQYF	TGCGCCAGCAGCCAACCGCGACAGGGGGTGAGAGAGACCCAGTACTTC
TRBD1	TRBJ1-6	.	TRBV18	CASSLGQPSNSPLHF	TGTGCCAGCTCACTGGGACAGCCATCGAATTCACCCCTCCACTTT
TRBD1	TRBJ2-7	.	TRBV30	CAWSATGTGPYEQYF	TGTGCCTGGAGTGCAACCGGGACAGGGCCATACGAGCAGTACTTC
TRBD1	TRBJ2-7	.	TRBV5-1	CASSLGQGAIYEQYF	TGCGCCAGCAGCTTGGGGCAGGGGGCGATTTACGAGCAGTACTTC
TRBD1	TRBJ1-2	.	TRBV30	CAWSGTGINYGYTF	TGTGCCTGGAGTGGGACAGGAATTAACTATGGCTACACCTTC
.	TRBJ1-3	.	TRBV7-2	CASSLGQSLWNTIYF	TGTGCCAGCAGCCTCGGACAGTCCCTATGGAACACCATATATTTT
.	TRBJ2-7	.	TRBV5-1	CASSLDTSYEQYF	TGCGCCAGCAGCCTGGACACTTCCTACGAGCAGTACTTC
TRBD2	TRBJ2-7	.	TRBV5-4	CASSLFGTSGKEQYF	TGTGCCAGCAGCTTGTTCGGGACTAGCGGGAAGGAGCAGTACTTC
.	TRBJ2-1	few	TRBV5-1	CASSFDWGNEQFF	TGCGCCAGCAGCTTCGACTGGGGCAATGAGCAGTTCTTC
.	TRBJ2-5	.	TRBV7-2	CASSRERSRAETQYF	TGTGCCAGCAGCAGGGAGCGATCGAGGGCGGAGACCCAGTACTTC
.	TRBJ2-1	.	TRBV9	CASSPVGGSYNEQFF	TGTGCCAGCAGCCCCGTTGGGGGCTCCTACAATGAGCAGTTCTTC
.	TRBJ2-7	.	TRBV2	CASSVTGAGEQYF	TGTGCCAGCAGTGTAACAGGGGCGGGGGAGCAGTACTTC
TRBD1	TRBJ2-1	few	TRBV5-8	CASSKDRGSYNEQFF	TGTGCCAGCAGCAAGGACAGGGGATCCTACAATGAGCAGTTCTTC
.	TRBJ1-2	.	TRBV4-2	CASSQGGSIVYGYTF	TGTGCCAGCAGCCAAGGTGGCAGTATCGTCTATGGCTACACCTTC
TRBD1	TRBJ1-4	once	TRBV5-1	CASRGTGGGPGEKLFF	TGCGCCAGCAGAGGGACAGGTGGGGGCCCTGGGGAAAAACTGTTTTTT
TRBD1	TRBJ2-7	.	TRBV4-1	CASSHASGGQGRTYEQYF	TGCGCCAGCAGCCATGCCTCAGGTGGACAGGGGAGAACCTACGAGCAGTACTTC
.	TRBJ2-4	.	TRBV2	CASTQLAKNIQYF	TGTGCCAGCACCCAACTAGCCAAAAACATTCAGTACTTC
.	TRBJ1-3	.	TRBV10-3	CAIRSDSSGNTIYF	TGTGCCATCAGATCAGACAGCTCTGGAAACACCATATATTTT
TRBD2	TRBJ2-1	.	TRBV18	CASSPGISPSGSRGEQFF	TGTGCCAGCTCACCAGGCATAAGTCCTAGCGGGAGTCGTGGTGAGCAGTTCTTC
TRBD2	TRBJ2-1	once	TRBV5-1	CASSPGLAAYNEQFF	TGCGCCAGCAGCCCGGGACTAGCGGCATACAATGAGCAGTTCTTC
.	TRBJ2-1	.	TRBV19	CASSIGISGEQFF	TGTGCCAGTAGTATCGGCATTTCGGGTGAGCAGTTCTTC
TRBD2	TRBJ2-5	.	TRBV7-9	CASSFGLAGGGETQYF	TGTGCCAGCAGCTTCGGACTAGCGGGGGGTGGAGAGACCCAGTACTTC
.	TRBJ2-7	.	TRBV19	CASSIAAVQYF	TGTGCCAGTAGTATAGCTGCGGTACAGTACTTC
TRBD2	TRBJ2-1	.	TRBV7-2	CASSFRTSGGRNEQFF	TGTGCCAGCAGCTTCCGGACTAGCGGGGGGAGGAATGAGCAGTTCTTC
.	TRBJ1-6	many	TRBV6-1	CASSEEAGVSPLHF	TGTGCCAGCAGTGAAGAAGCAGGGGTCTCACCCCTCCACTTT
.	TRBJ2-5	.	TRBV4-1	CASSPAGSKQETQYF	TGCGCCAGCAGCCCCGCTGGGTCCAAGCAAGAGACCCAGTACTTC
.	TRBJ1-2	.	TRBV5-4	CASSSQGNFGYTF	TGTGCCAGCAGCTCACAAGGAAATTTCGGCTACACCTTC
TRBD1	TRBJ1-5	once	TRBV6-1	CASRAGTGERQPQHF	TGTGCCAGCAGGGCCGGGACAGGGGAGAGGCAGCCCCAGCATTTT
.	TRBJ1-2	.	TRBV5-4	CASSLAGGNYGYTF	TGTGCCAGCAGCTTGGCGGGGGGGAACTATGGCTACACCTTC
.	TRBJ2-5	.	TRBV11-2	CASSLEQETQYF	TGTGCCAGCAGCTTAGAACAAGAGACCCAGTACTTC
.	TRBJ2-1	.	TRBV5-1	CATGRDGFNEQFF	TGCGCCACTGGGAGAGACGGTTTCAATGAGCAGTTCTTC
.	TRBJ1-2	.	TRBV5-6	CASSLEGLWLGGYTF	TGTGCCAGCAGCTTGGAGGGCCTATGGCTGGGGGGCTACACCTTC
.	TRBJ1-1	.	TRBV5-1	CASSSQAGVAEAFF	TGCGCCAGCAGCTCCCAGGCTGGTGTAGCCGAAGCTTTCTTT
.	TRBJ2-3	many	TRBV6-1	CASSPGMGVRDTQYF	TGTGCCAGCAGTCCTGGGATGGGGGTCCGGGATACGCAGTATTTT
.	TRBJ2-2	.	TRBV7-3	CASSRHTNGELFF	TGTGCCAGCAGCCGACATACGAACGGGGAGCTGTTTTTT
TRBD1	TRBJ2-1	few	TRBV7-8	CASSSPQGQGPNNEQFF	TGTGCCAGCAGCTCCCCGCAGGGACAGGGACCCAACAATGAGCAGTTCTTC
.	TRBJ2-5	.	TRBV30	CAWSGTGRETQYF	TGTGCCTGGTCCGGGACGGGACGAGAGACCCAGTACTTC
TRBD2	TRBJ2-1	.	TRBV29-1	CSVEKRGGRGEQFF	TGCAGCGTTGAAAAGCGGGGGGGGAGAGGTGAGCAGTTCTTC
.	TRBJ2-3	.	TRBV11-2	CASSLRGQPLTDTQYF	TGTGCCAGCAGCTTACGGGGACAACCCCTCACAGATACGCAGTATTTT
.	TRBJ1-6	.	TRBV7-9	CASSLTNSPLHF	TGTGCCAGCAGCTTGACGAATTCACCCCTCCACTTT
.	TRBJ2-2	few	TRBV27	CASSLMGHTGELFF	TGTGCCAGCAGTTTAATGGGCCACACCGGGGAGCTGTTTTTT
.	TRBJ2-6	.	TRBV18	CASSPQGPRSGANVLTF	TGTGCCAGCTCACCCCAAGGGCCCCGCTCTGGGGCCAACGTCCTGACTTTC
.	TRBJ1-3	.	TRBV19	CASSPGQSPGNTIYF	TGTGCCAGTAGTCCTGGACAGAGTCCTGGAAACACCATATATTTT
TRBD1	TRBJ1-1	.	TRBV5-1	CASQQGATNTEAFF	TGCGCCAGCCAACAGGGGGCTACGAACACTGAAGCTTTCTTT